The sequence of this TCR beta chain was determined in a study of T cell responses to AZD1222 COVID-19 vaccine. Study-wide findings and caveats: Regions left unmutated in variants are reportedly the target of nearly half of spike-specific TCRs. Donors skewed white British and female; clonal diversity was possibly underestimated. Only after the peak T cell response were repertoires sampled.

Regarding this clone: Antigen specificity is unknown.

Repertoires were generated with immunoSEQ multiplex PCR, while TCRdb's copy carries only in-frame clones and drops some. Of 200,000 or so clones in the sample, almost 95% are singletons; the top ten hold roughly a tenth. The sequence was collected from an adult in good health. The sequences come from peripheral blood, collected on day 0 of AZD1222 vaccination.

The CDR3 nucleotides read TGCGCCAGCAGCCAAGATGGGGCAGGGGGAGAGACCCAGTACTTC. It is translated as CASSQDGAGGETQYF. The chain uses TRBV4-3 and TRBJ2-5; 7 bases are shared with TRBD1. The CDR3 has 15 residues. Germline CDR1 LGHNA, CDR2 YSLEER. V lost 0 bases, J lost 4 bases, and 5 bases stayed unmatched.